These T cell receptor beta chains were read from a single sample in a study of T cell repertoires in cytomegalovirus infection. TCRdb independently ran MiXCR on the reads; one entry per CDR3 protein. Of approximately 200,000 distinct CDR3 sequences in the sample, approximately 24% are singletons; the top ten hold roughly 18%. Material: CD8+ T cells from PBMCs. Receptors originate from a human donor in good health (CMV status not recorded). Some clones in this sample may be carry-over from other donors' samples. Each CDR3 is given with its conserved first and last residue. D genes are given only for firm matches.

j_call d_call v_call cdr3_aa
TRBJ1-2 TRBD1 TRBV19 CASSKTGGDYGYSF
TRBJ2-2 NA TRBV20-1 CSATLENTGELFF
TRBJ1-4 TRBD1 TRBV28 CASSTRQGQGNEKLFF
TRBJ2-3 NA TRBV28 CASSVGEISTDTQYF
TRBJ2-2 TRBD1 TRBV2 CASRRGRNTGELFF
TRBJ2-3 TRBD2 TRBV7-8 CASSYIAGGGADTQYF
TRBJ2-7 NA TRBV10-3 CAISESPGKQYF
TRBJ2-2 TRBD2 TRBV14 CASSQYLAGGNTGELFF
TRBJ1-1 NA TRBV12-5 CASAPDRFNTEAFF
TRBJ2-7 TRBD1 TRBV28 CATGDSYEQYF
TRBJ1-2 TRBD1 TRBV19 CASTTGIYGYTF
TRBJ1-2 TRBD1 TRBV28 CASSSRQGGIYGYTF
TRBJ2-1 TRBD2 TRBV20-1 CSAREAGAVAGGPLQFF
TRBJ1-2 TRBD1 TRBV4-2 CASSRLQGEDGYTF
TRBJ2-3 TRBD2 TRBV7-2 CASSGPSGGFADTQYF
TRBJ2-1 TRBD2 TRBV2 CASSASGGSYNEQFF
TRBJ1-5 NA TRBV3-1 CASSQAGGNQPQHF
TRBJ2-7 NA TRBV4-1 CASSQDQGWEQYF
TRBJ2-3 NA TRBV7-8 CASSLSPLDTQYF
TRBJ1-1 NA TRBV7-8 CASSLAGGLPFF
TRBJ2-7 TRBD1 TRBV7-9 CASRTGTGVDEQYF
TRBJ1-2 NA TRBV28 CASSLPVRSYGYTF
TRBJ2-1 NA TRBV7-9 CASSLEGGGDKDEQFF
TRBJ1-1 NA TRBV28 CASSFRLDTEAFF
TRBJ1-6 NA TRBV11-2 CASSLASSYNSPLHF
TRBJ2-5 NA TRBV11-3 CASSDVAGETQYF
TRBJ2-1 NA TRBV2 CASHVGPGSYNEQFF
TRBJ2-7 TRBD1 TRBV9 CASSVEGQGGRYEQYF
TRBJ1-5 NA TRBV7-2 CASSLEGRVGNQPQHF
TRBJ2-3 TRBD1 TRBV20-1 CSARPDRASTDTQYF
TRBJ1-1 TRBD1 TRBV27 CASSLDRGFTEAFF
TRBJ2-1 NA TRBV12-3/TRBV12-4 CASSYGLEQFF
TRBJ2-5 NA TRBV7-2 CASSLGMPETQYF
TRBJ2-7 NA TRBV6-1 CASSDSESYEQYF
TRBJ2-1 TRBD2 TRBV7-9 CASSSFLRGATYNEQFF
TRBJ2-1 NA TRBV29-1 CSVEEATSSSYNEQFF
TRBJ1-2 NA TRBV28 CASRGIPRGDYGYTF
TRBJ2-5 NA TRBV29-1 CSALWADQETQYF
TRBJ2-5 TRBD2 TRBV7-9 CASGPGLAGLQETQYF
TRBJ1-1 NA TRBV19 CASVRMNSEAFF
TRBJ1-1 NA TRBV28 CASSFSGWNTEAFF
TRBJ2-7 TRBD1 TRBV19 CATSEGTGSYEQYF
TRBJ1-5 NA TRBV7-8 CASSSRSGKNQPQHF
TRBJ2-7 TRBD2 TRBV7-3 CASSQGGSSYEQYF
TRBJ2-3 NA TRBV9 CASSVDGAPNADTQYF